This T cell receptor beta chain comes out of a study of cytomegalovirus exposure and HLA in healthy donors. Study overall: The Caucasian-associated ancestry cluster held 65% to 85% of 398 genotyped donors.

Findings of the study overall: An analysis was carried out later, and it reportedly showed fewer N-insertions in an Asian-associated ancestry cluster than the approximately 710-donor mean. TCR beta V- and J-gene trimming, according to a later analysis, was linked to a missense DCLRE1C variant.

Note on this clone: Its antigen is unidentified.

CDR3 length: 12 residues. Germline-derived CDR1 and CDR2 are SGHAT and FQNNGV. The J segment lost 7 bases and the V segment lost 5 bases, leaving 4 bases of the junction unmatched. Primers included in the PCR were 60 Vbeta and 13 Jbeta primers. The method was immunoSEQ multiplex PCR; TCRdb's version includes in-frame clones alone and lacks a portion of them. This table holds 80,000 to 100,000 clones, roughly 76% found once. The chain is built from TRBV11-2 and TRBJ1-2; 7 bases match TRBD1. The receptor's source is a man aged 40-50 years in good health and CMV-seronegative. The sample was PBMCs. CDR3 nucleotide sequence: TGTGCCAGCAGCGAAGGGGGCGCTGGCTACACCTTC. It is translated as CASSEGGAGYTF.